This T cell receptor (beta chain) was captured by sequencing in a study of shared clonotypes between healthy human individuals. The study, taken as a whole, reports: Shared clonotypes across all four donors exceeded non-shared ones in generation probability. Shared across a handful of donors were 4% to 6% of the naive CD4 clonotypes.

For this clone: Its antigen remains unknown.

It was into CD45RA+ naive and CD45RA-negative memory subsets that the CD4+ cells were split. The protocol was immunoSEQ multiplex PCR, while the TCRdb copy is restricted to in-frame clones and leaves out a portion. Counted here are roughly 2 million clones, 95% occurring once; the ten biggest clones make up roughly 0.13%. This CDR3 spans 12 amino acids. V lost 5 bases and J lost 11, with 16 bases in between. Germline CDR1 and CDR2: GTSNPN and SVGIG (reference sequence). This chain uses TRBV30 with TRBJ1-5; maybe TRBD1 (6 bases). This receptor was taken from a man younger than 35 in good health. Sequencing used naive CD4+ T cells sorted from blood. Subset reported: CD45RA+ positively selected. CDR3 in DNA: TGTGCCTGGTCGGGGGCTAACGGGGCCCAGCATTTT. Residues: CAWSGANGAQHF. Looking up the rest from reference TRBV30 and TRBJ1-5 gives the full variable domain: SQTIHQWPATLVQPVGSPLSLECTVEGTSNPNLYWYRQAAGRGLQLLFYSVGIGQISSEVPQNLSASRPQDRQFILSSKKLLLSDSGFYLCAWSGANGAQHFGDGTRLSIL.